These T cell receptor beta chains were read from a single sample in a study of beta chain features in type 1 diabetes. The assay was immunoSEQ multiplex PCR, and TCRdb's table has in-frame clones only and misses some. The sample has about 150,000 clones; around 7.8% are singletons. Sequencing used central memory CD4+ T cells from blood. Every receptor here comes from a woman between 35 and 50 years old with type 1 diabetes. The CDR3 runs from the conserved cysteine through the conserved F or W. Fields, in order: CDR3 DNA, CDR3 protein, V gene, clone size, J gene, D gene. D genes are given only for firm matches. A clone size is listed for some rows: how often the clone was seen (once, few, many), or a class if it is expanded.

TGCGCCAGCAGCCATGGACTAGCACCGGATACGCAGTATTTT,CASSHGLAPDTQYF,TRBV4-3,few,TRBJ2-3,TRBD2
TGTGCCAGCAGTTTGGGAGGGAACACTGAAGCTTTCTTT,CASSLGGNTEAFF,TRBV27,few,TRBJ1-1,-
TGTGCCAGCAGTTACTCGAGAGTCCAAGAGACCCAGTACTTC,CASSYSRVQETQYF,TRBV6-5,few,TRBJ2-5,-
TGTGCCAGCTCACCGGGACATGGGGAACAAAACACTGAAGCTTTCTTT,CASSPGHGEQNTEAFF,TRBV18,few,TRBJ1-1,-
TGTGCCAGCTCACCCAAGGAGGCGCATGGCTACACCTTC,CASSPKEAHGYTF,TRBV18,-,TRBJ1-2,-
TGCGCCAGCAGCCAGAGGGGACTAGCGGGAGTAGCAGAGACCCAGTACTTC,CASSQRGLAGVAETQYF,TRBV4-1,many,TRBJ2-5,TRBD2
TGTGCCAGCAGTTCAGGGGGGACTAGCGCGCAAGAGACCCAGTACTTC,CASSSGGTSAQETQYF,TRBV28,-,TRBJ2-5,TRBD2
TGCAGCGTGGGGGCCGAGGGGCGTGGCTACACCTTC,CSVGAEGRGYTF,TRBV29-1,-,TRBJ1-2,-
TGTGCCAGCAGCTTAGCGGCACGGGAGGGCAATGAGCAGTTCTTC,CASSLAAREGNEQFF,TRBV7-3,few,TRBJ2-1,TRBD2
TGTGCCAGCAGTTCCGGGACAGGGGCCGACTCTGGGGCCAACGTCCTGACTTTC,CASSSGTGADSGANVLTF,TRBV28,few,TRBJ2-6,TRBD1
TGTGCCAGCAGCAGGCAGGGGAACACTGAAGCTTTCTTT,CASSRQGNTEAFF,TRBV7-2,few,TRBJ1-1,-
TGTGCCAGCAGCTTATCGGCGGAAGAGACCCAGTACTTC,CASSLSAEETQYF,TRBV7-9,-,TRBJ2-5,-
TGTGCCAGCAGTGACGAATCAGGTTCACCCCTCCACTTT,CASSDESGSPLHF,TRBV6-4,many,TRBJ1-6,-
TGTGCCAGTAGCCAAGGAGGCCTAGCGGGAGGGACCGGGGAGCTGTTTTTT,CASSQGGLAGGTGELFF,TRBV19,few,TRBJ2-2,TRBD2
TGTGCCAGCAGCGCTGGACAGGGAGCAGGACAGCCCCAGCATTTT,CASSAGQGAGQPQHF,TRBV9,few,TRBJ1-5,TRBD1
TGTGCCAGCAGTCCTCGGACTTCGAACACCGGGGAGCTGTTTTTT,CASSPRTSNTGELFF,TRBV28,-,TRBJ2-2,-
TGTGCCAGTCTCCCGGAGAACTCTGGGGCCAACGTCCTGACTTTC,CASLPENSGANVLTF,TRBV7-2,-,TRBJ2-6,-
TGCGCCAGCAGGTCGCTACAATCCTCAGGGACCGGGGAGCTGTTTTTT,CASRSLQSSGTGELFF,TRBV5-1,-,TRBJ2-2,-
TGCGCCAGCAGACGGATACAGGCCCAAGAGACCCAGTACTTC,CASRRIQAQETQYF,TRBV5-1,-,TRBJ2-5,-
TGTGCCAGCAGTTTAATATGGCGGGAGGGCCGGGATGAGCAGTTCTTC,CASSLIWREGRDEQFF,TRBV28,-,TRBJ2-1,TRBD2
TGTGCCAGCAGCGTTGGACTCAGGGAAAAACTGTTTTTT,CASSVGLREKLFF,TRBV9,-,TRBJ1-4,-
TGCAGCGTTGAAGATCGTCCAGGAACCTACGAGCAGTACTTC,CSVEDRPGTYEQYF,TRBV29-1,few,TRBJ2-7,-
TGTGCCAGCAGCGGGAGACAGGGGACTAGCACAGATACGCAGTATTTT,CASSGRQGTSTDTQYF,TRBV9,few,TRBJ2-3,TRBD1
TGTGCCAGCAGCCGGGGACAGGTCTACGAGCAGTACTTC,CASSRGQVYEQYF,TRBV5-5,-,TRBJ2-7,TRBD1
TGTGCCAGCAGCTCCGGACAGAACACTGAAGCTTTCTTT,CASSSGQNTEAFF,TRBV7-2,many,TRBJ1-1,-
TGTGCCAGCTCACCACCGGGACAGGGCAATCAGCCCCAGCATTTT,CASSPPGQGNQPQHF,TRBV18,few,TRBJ1-5,TRBD1
TGTGCCAGCAGCTCCTGGGGGGGAAATCAGCCCCAGCATTTT,CASSSWGGNQPQHF,TRBV7-2,-,TRBJ1-5,-
TGTGCCAGTAGTATCCGGGGGGCTGCAGAGACCCAGTACTTC,CASSIRGAAETQYF,TRBV19,few,TRBJ2-5,-
TGTGCCAGCAGGTATATGGGACAGACCGACACTGAAGCTTTCTTT,CASRYMGQTDTEAFF,TRBV5-6,few,TRBJ1-1,TRBD1
TGTGCCAGCAGCGTAGAGGGCACAGGACCCTACGAGCAGTACTTC,CASSVEGTGPYEQYF,TRBV9,many,TRBJ2-7,-
TGTGCCTGGAGTGTGGTAGCCACTGAAGCTTTCTTT,CAWSVVATEAFF,TRBV30,few,TRBJ1-1,-
TGTGCCACCAGCGATCGCAGGCCGCGGAGGGCAGATACGCAGTATTTT,CATSDRRPRRADTQYF,TRBV15,-,TRBJ2-3,-
TGCAGCCTAGCGGTCTACAATGAGCAGTTCTTC,CSLAVYNEQFF,TRBV20-1,few,TRBJ2-1,TRBD2
TGTGCCAGCAGGGACAGCTATGGCTACACCTTC,CASRDSYGYTF,TRBV27,-,TRBJ1-2,-
TGTGCCAGCAGCGTAGGCGCGACAGAGTCCTACGAGCAGTACTTC,CASSVGATESYEQYF,TRBV9,few,TRBJ2-7,-
TGTGCCAGCAGCACCACCGCTAGGCGGGAGGGAGGGACCGGGGAGCTGTTTTTT,CASSTTARREGGTGELFF,TRBV7-3,-,TRBJ2-2,TRBD2
TGTGCCAGCAGTGAATATGGGACAGCCAGGGGTGGCGAGCAGTACTTC,CASSEYGTARGGEQYF,TRBV25-1,-,TRBJ2-7,TRBD1
TGTGCCAGCAGCCCCATCGAGCAGGAGGGCTTCACAGATACGCAGTATTTT,CASSPIEQEGFTDTQYF,TRBV14,few,TRBJ2-3,-
TGTGCCAGCGCCCCACAGGGGGCGGATGGCTACACCTTC,CASAPQGADGYTF,TRBV18,-,TRBJ1-2,TRBD1
TGTGCCAGCAGCTATGACAGGGGTTCCTACAATGAGCAGTTCTTC,CASSYDRGSYNEQFF,TRBV7-3,few,TRBJ2-1,TRBD1